This record covers a single T cell receptor (beta chain). Its specificity is not known. These data originate in a study of cytomegalovirus exposure and HLA in healthy donors. Study-wide results and caveats: The authors confirmed in vitro that a few CMV-associated chains were specific for CMV antigens. Later analysis indicated greater clonal expansion among HLA-associated TCR beta chains than among equally common other chains. Sequencing depth across donors, presence/absence analyses assumed, was roughly uniform.

Researchers ran the PCR with 60 Vbeta and 13 Jbeta primers. Sequencing was performed with immunoSEQ multiplex PCR; in TCRdb, only in-frame clones are kept and a portion is missing. The data show some 150,000 clones, 80% to 90% seen once. J lost 4 bases, V lost 0 bases, and 10 bases had no gene match. Per the germline V gene, CDR1 is SGDLS and CDR2 is YYNGEE. This CDR3 spans 17 amino acids. The origin of this receptor is a man aged 50-59 years in good health and CMV-seropositive. Sequencing was performed on PBMCs. The rearrangement joins TRBV9 to TRBJ2-5, with TRBD1 matching 9 bases. The CDR3: CASSVGPGQGLRETQYF. CDR3 nucleotide sequence: TGTGCCAGCAGCGTAGGGCCCGGACAGGGGCTCCGAGAGACCCAGTACTTC.